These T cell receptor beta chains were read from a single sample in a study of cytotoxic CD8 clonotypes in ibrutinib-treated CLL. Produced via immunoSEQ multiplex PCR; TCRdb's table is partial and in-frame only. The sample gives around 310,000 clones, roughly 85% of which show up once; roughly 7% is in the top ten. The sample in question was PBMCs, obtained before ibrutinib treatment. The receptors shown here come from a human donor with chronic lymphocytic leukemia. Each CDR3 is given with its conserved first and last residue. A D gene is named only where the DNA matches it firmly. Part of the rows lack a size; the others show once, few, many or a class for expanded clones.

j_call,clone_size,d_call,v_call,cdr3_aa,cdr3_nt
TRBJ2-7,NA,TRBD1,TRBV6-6,CASRTGTGSYEQYF,TGTGCCAGCAGGACCGGGACAGGCTCCTACGAGCAGTACTTC
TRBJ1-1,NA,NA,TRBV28,CASVRFPEAFF,TGTGCCAGCGTTAGGTTCCCTGAAGCTTTCTTT
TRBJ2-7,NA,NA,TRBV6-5,CASSYFGSSYEQYF,TGTGCCAGCAGTTACTTCGGGAGCTCCTACGAGCAGTACTTC
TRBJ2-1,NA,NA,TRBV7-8,CASSLAAGFNYNEQFF,TGTGCCAGCAGCTTAGCGGCAGGGTTCAACTACAATGAGCAGTTCTTC
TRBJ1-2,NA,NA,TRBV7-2,CASSRLGFYGYTF,TGTGCCAGCAGCCGCCTAGGGTTCTATGGCTACACCTTC
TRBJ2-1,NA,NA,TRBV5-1,CASSGGLREQFF,TGCGCCAGCAGCGGGGGACTTAGAGAGCAGTTCTTC
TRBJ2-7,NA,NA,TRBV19,CASSIGLGVFYEQYF,TGTGCCAGTAGTATAGGGTTGGGGGTATTCTACGAGCAGTACTTC
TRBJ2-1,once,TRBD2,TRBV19,CASSIGTIPHEQFF,TGTGCCAGTAGTATTGGGACTATCCCCCATGAGCAGTTCTTC
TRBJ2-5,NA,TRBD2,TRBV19,CASSFKLAGGYQETQYF,TGTGCCAGTAGTTTTAAACTAGCGGGAGGATACCAAGAGACCCAGTACTTC
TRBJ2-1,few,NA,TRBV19,CASSIFGLDYRSVF,TGTGCCAGTAGTATATTTGGGTTAGACTATCGCTCAGTCTTC
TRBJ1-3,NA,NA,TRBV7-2,CASSNYGSGNTIYF,TGTGCCAGCAGTAACTACGGATCTGGAAACACCATATATTTT
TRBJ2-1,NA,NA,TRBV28,CATISSGVSYNEQFF,TGTGCCACCATATCCTCCGGCGTATCCTACAATGAGCAGTTCTTC
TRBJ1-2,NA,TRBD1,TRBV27,CASSQGTGPGYTF,TGTGCCAGCAGTCAAGGGACAGGTCCTGGCTACACCTTC
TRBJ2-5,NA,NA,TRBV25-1,CASSESGRTQETQYF,TGTGCCAGCAGTGAATCGGGGAGAACACAAGAGACCCAGTACTTC
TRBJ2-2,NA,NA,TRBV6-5,CASSYRPGPSGELFF,TGTGCCAGCAGTTACCGTCCGGGTCCATCCGGGGAGCTGTTTTTT
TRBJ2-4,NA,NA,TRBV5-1,CASSLARGTLAKNIQYF,TGCGCCAGCAGCTTGGCCAGGGGGACTCTAGCCAAAAACATTCAGTACTTC
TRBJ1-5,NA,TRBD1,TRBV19,CASSPSTGSGAGLPQHF,TGTGCCAGTAGTCCTTCGACAGGGTCGGGTGCGGGTCTGCCCCAGCATTTT
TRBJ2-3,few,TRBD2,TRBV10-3,CAIRTGLAGTTDTQYF,TGTGCCATCAGGACGGGACTAGCGGGGACCACAGATACGCAGTATTTT
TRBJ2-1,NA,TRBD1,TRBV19,CASIPGQGPNEQFF,TGTGCCAGTATCCCGGGACAGGGTCCCAATGAGCAGTTCTTC
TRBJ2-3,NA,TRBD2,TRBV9,CASSVARTSGSTDTQYF,TGTGCCAGCAGCGTAGCTCGGACTAGCGGGAGCACAGATACGCAGTATTTT
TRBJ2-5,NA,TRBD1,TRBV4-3,CASSQVRDRLWTQYF,TGCGCCAGCAGCCAAGTTAGGGACAGACTATGGACCCAGTACTTC
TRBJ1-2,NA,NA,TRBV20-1,CSANKGIGYTF,TGCAGTGCTAATAAGGGAATTGGCTACACCTTC
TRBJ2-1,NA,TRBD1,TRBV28,CAIVPGQGLDEQFF,TGTGCCATTGTCCCCGGACAGGGACTCGATGAGCAGTTCTTC
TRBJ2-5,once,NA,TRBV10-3,CAISESLGWETQYF,TGTGCCATCAGTGAGTCGTTGGGGTGGGAGACCCAGTACTTC
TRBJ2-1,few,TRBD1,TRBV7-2,CASGTGVYNEQFF,TGTGCCAGCGGGACAGGGGTTTACAATGAGCAGTTCTTC
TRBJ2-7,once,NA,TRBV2,CASNRNPTGEQYF,TGTGCCAGCAATCGAAACCCTACGGGGGAGCAGTACTTC
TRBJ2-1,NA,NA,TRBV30,CAWRLAYEQFF,TGTGCCTGGAGACTAGCCTATGAGCAGTTCTTC
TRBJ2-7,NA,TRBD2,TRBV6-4,CASSVNAGTSGTYEQYF,TGTGCCAGCAGTGTCAACGCCGGGACTAGCGGGACTTACGAGCAGTACTTC
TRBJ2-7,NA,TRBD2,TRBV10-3,CAIKGTSVSYEQYF,TGTGCCATCAAGGGGACTAGCGTTTCCTACGAGCAGTACTTC
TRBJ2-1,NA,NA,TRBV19,CASRGGYNEQFF,TGTGCCAGTAGAGGAGGGTACAATGAGCAGTTCTTC
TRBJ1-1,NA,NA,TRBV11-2,CASSAASGAGRSEAFF,TGTGCCAGCAGCGCAGCCTCAGGAGCGGGGCGCTCTGAAGCTTTCTTT
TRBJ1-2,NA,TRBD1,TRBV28,CASSSLQGALTYGYTF,TGTGCCAGCTCTTCGTTACAGGGGGCGCTGACCTATGGCTACACCTTC
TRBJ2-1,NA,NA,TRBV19,CASSTLGRGGINEQFF,TGTGCCAGTAGTACCCTGGGGAGGGGGGGAATCAATGAGCAGTTCTTC
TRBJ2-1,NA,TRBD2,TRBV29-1,CSGRATSGKVFVYEQFF,TGCAGCGGCAGAGCGACTAGCGGGAAGGTTTTCGTTTATGAGCAGTTCTTC
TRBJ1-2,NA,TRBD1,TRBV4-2,CASSHPGQGRNGYTF,TGTGCCAGCAGCCACCCCGGACAGGGTCGGAATGGCTACACCTTC
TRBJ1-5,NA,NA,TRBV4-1,CASSRGRNQPQHF,TGCGCCAGCAGCCGTGGACGCAATCAGCCCCAGCATTTT
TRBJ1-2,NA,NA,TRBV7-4,CASSSLETGKLHGYTF,TGTGCCAGCAGCTCCCTCGAAACGGGGAAGTTGCATGGCTACACCTTC
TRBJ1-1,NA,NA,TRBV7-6,CASSPALNTEAFF,TGTGCCAGCAGCCCTGCTCTGAACACTGAAGCTTTCTTT
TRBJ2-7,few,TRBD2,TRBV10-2,CASTLLIAGEEGYEQYF,TGCGCCAGCACCCTCCTGATAGCGGGAGAGGAGGGCTACGAGCAGTACTTC
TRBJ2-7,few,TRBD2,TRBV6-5,CASSYRTSLHEQYF,TGTGCCAGCAGTTACCGGACTAGTTTACACGAGCAGTACTTC
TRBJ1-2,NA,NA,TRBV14,CASSHATENYGYTF,TGTGCCAGCAGCCATGCGACCGAGAACTATGGCTACACCTTC
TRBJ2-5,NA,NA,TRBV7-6,CASSFYSGETQYF,TGTGCCAGCAGCTTTTACAGTGGGGAGACCCAGTACTTC
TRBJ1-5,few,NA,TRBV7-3,CASSLSRDAAQHF,TGTGCCAGCAGCTTAAGTCGCGACGCGGCCCAGCATTTT
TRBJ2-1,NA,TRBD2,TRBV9,CASSVSAGANEQFF,TGTGCCAGCAGCGTATCGGCGGGAGCGAATGAGCAGTTCTTC
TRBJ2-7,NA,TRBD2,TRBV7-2,CASLPSGKVYEQYF,TGTGCCAGCCTACCTAGCGGGAAGGTTTACGAGCAGTACTTC
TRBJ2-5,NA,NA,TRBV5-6,CASSLGMRQETQYF,TGTGCCAGCAGCTTGGGTATGCGGCAAGAGACCCAGTACTTC
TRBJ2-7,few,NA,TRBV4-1,CASSPQRSYEQYF,TGCGCCAGCAGCCCCCAAAGGTCCTACGAGCAGTACTTC
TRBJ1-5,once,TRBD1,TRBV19,CASGHGQENQPQHF,TGTGCCAGTGGACATGGACAGGAAAATCAGCCCCAGCATTTT
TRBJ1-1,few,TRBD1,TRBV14,CASSGTGGITEAFF,TGTGCCAGCAGCGGGACAGGGGGCATCACTGAAGCTTTCTTT
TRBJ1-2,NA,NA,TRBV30,CAWSVQDGVNYGYTF,TGTGCCTGGAGTGTACAGGACGGGGTCAACTATGGCTACACCTTC
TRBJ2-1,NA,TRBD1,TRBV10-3,CAIRRGGQGAGEQFF,TGTGCCATCAGGCGCGGAGGACAGGGGGCCGGTGAGCAGTTCTTC
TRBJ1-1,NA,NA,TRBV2,CASREDGYTEAFF,TGTGCCAGCAGGGAAGACGGGTACACTGAAGCTTTCTTT
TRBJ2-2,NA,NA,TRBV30,CAKSGLNGELFF,TGTGCCAAGAGCGGCCTCAACGGGGAGCTGTTTTTT
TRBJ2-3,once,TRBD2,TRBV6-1,CASRLAGISTDTQYF,TGTGCCAGCCGACTAGCGGGAATTAGCACAGATACGCAGTATTTT
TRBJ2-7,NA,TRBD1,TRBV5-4,CASSLAVGTGPYEQYF,TGTGCCAGCAGCTTGGCCGTCGGGACAGGGCCCTACGAGCAGTACTTC
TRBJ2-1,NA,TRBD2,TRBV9,CASSVSGREDEQFF,TGTGCCAGCAGCGTAAGCGGGAGGGAGGATGAGCAGTTCTTC
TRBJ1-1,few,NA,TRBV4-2,CASSQDPGARNTEAFF,TGTGCCAGCAGCCAAGATCCTGGGGCAAGGAACACTGAAGCTTTCTTT